Each of the 4 T cell receptor beta chains below was sequenced from the same sample in a study of blood T cell repertoires in COVID-19. The method was immunoSEQ multiplex PCR; TCRdb's version includes in-frame clones alone and lacks a portion of them. The data show fewer than 150,000 clones, with 85% to 90% seen just once and 0.88% held by the top ten. What was sequenced was peripheral blood. Receptor source: a woman aged 45 to 65 with active or convalescent COVID-19.

There are a few counts of this clone. The CDR3 DNA follows: TGTGCCAGCCGGACAGGGGGCCAGCCCCAGCATTTT. Translation: CASRTGGQPQHF. The chain is built from TRBV19 and TRBJ1-5; 11 bases agree with TRBD1. The germline V gene encodes CDR1 LNHDA and CDR2 SQIVND (reference sequence). The CDR3 spans 12 residues. Trimming cost V 9 bases and J 7 bases; bases outside gene matches: 2.

The chain is built from TRBV28 and TRBJ1-2, with a weak D call TRBD1 (5 bases). The CDR3 runs 13 residues. V lost 5 bases and J lost 4, with 11 bases in between. Germline values: CDR1 MDHEN, CDR2 SYDVKM. CDR3 amino acids: CASSPGLFYGYTF. DNA for the CDR3: TGTGCCAGCAGTCCGGGACTGTTCTATGGCTACACCTTC.

This sequence joins TRBV29-1 and TRBJ1-3; D remains ambiguous. This CDR3 contains 13 residues. V gave up 1 base and J gave up 1 base, with 5 bases separating them. Per the germline V gene, CDR1 is SQVTM and CDR2 is ANQGSEA. In nucleotides, the CDR3 is TGCAGCGTTGAAGTAGCGTCTGGAAACACCATATATTTT. Translating gives CSVEVASGNTIYF.

This clone turned up a few times. The chain couples TRBV4-3 to TRBJ1-1, with a tentative D call TRBD1 (6 bases). The CDR3 runs to 17 residues. Per the germline V gene, CDR1 is LGHNA and CDR2 is YSLEER. V lost 1 base and J lost 5, with 20 bases in between. Written as DNA, the CDR3 is TGCGCCAGCAGCCAAGTTCCACAGGGTAAGGGCAGGACTGAAGCTTTCTTT. It codes for CASSQVPQGKGRTEAFF.